Listed below are T cell receptor beta chains from one sample, sequenced in a study of cytomegalovirus exposure and HLA in healthy donors. Generated by immunoSEQ multiplex PCR, the TCRdb table keeps only in-frame clones and is missing some. The sample's table shows around 50,000 clones. The source material was PBMCs. The receptors here all came from a male donor in good health and CMV-seropositive. CDR3s include the opening cysteine and the closing phenylalanine or tryptophan. A D gene is named only where the DNA matches it firmly.

J gene,D gene,V gene,CDR3 protein,CDR3 DNA
TRBJ1-1,TRBD1,TRBV7-2,CASSLETGRRTEAFF,TGTGCCAGCAGCTTGGAGACAGGGAGACGGACTGAAGCTTTCTTT
TRBJ1-1,.,TRBV27,CASSLLGRDTEAFF,TGTGCCAGCAGTTTATTGGGCAGGGACACTGAAGCTTTCTTT
TRBJ2-3,TRBD2,TRBV7-9,CASSPRTSGGPTDTQYF,TGTGCCAGCAGCCCCCGGACTAGCGGGGGACCCACAGATACGCAGTATTTT
TRBJ2-7,.,TRBV10-3,CATRGGETYEQYF,TGTGCCACCCGAGGGGGGGAAACCTACGAGCAGTACTTC
TRBJ1-5,.,TRBV21-1,CASILLWQANQPQHF,TGTGCCAGCATTCTGTTATGGCAGGCTAATCAGCCCCAGCATTTT
TRBJ2-3,TRBD2,TRBV28,CASSLRTSGGITDTQYF,TGTGCCAGCAGTTTAAGGACTAGCGGGGGGATCACAGATACGCAGTATTTT
TRBJ2-2,.,TRBV7-9,CASTPFADTGELFF,TGTGCCAGCACCCCTTTCGCGGACACCGGGGAGCTGTTTTTT
TRBJ1-5,TRBD1,TRBV2,CASSGTGGYQPQHF,TGTGCCAGCAGTGGGACAGGGGGATATCAGCCCCAGCATTTT
TRBJ1-2,.,TRBV4-1,CASSQDRRGSGGYTF,TGCGCCAGCAGCCAAGATAGAAGGGGCTCGGGTGGCTACACCTTC
TRBJ1-2,.,TRBV5-1,CASSLPDSYGYTF,TGCGCCAGCAGCTTACCGGACAGCTATGGCTACACCTTC
TRBJ1-5,TRBD1,TRBV7-8,CASSRQDRGPWQPQHF,TGTGCCAGCAGCCGGCAGGACAGGGGGCCGTGGCAGCCCCAGCATTTT
TRBJ2-1,.,TRBV6-1,CATRFSGHNEQFF,TGTGCCACCCGGTTTAGCGGACACAATGAGCAGTTCTTC
TRBJ1-4,TRBD1,TRBV28,CASSLRGGSEKLFF,TGTGCCAGCAGTTTAAGAGGGGGCTCTGAAAAACTGTTTTTT
TRBJ1-4,.,TRBV2,CASSDREGEKLFF,TGTGCCAGCAGTGACAGGGAGGGTGAAAAACTGTTTTTT
TRBJ1-1,.,TRBV29-1,CSVEDLGVQGSNTEAFF,TGCAGCGTTGAAGATCTGGGTGTACAGGGATCGAACACTGAAGCTTTCTTT
TRBJ1-5,.,TRBV28,CASSLGAQVRPPQHF,TGTGCCAGCAGTTTGGGGGCTCAGGTACGTCCGCCCCAGCATTTT
TRBJ1-1,.,TRBV19,CASTKNTEAFF,TGTGCCAGTACAAAGAACACTGAAGCTTTCTTT
TRBJ1-2,.,TRBV5-1,CASSPGWDYGYTF,TGCGCCAGCAGCCCGGGGTGGGACTATGGCTACACCTTC
TRBJ1-1,TRBD1,TRBV18,CASSPRDRLMNTEAFF,TGTGCCAGCTCACCCCGGGACAGACTGATGAACACTGAAGCTTTCTTT
TRBJ2-7,.,TRBV7-9,CASSFGGGDMYPYEQYF,TGTGCCAGCAGCTTTGGGGGGGGCGATATGTACCCCTACGAGCAGTACTTC
TRBJ2-7,TRBD2,TRBV28,CASTPPRRGTSSYEQYF,TGTGCCAGCACCCCCCCCCGGCGGGGGACGAGCTCCTACGAGCAGTACTTC
TRBJ1-2,.,TRBV19,CASSASGRYYGYTF,TGTGCCAGTAGTGCCTCAGGGCGTTACTATGGCTACACCTTC
TRBJ1-6,.,TRBV19,CASSNGRSPLHF,TGTGCCAGTAGTAACGGGAGGTCACCCCTCCACTTT
TRBJ1-1,.,TRBV19,CASSIPTGTPEAFF,TGTGCCAGTAGTATTCCGACAGGCACCCCCGAAGCTTTCTTT
TRBJ1-2,TRBD1,TRBV7-3,CASSQTGSDGYTF,TGTGCCAGCAGCCAGACAGGGTCAGATGGCTACACCTTC